These 27 T cell receptor beta chains came from one sample sequenced in a study of blood T cell repertoires in COVID-19. Clones were read by immunoSEQ multiplex PCR, and TCRdb kept only the in-frame ones, dropping some. The sample gives around 190,000 clones, around 83% of which show up once; roughly 8.2% is in the top ten. The sample comprised peripheral blood. These receptors all stem from a woman aged 55-70 years with acute or convalescent COVID-19.

The chain employs TRBV9 and TRBJ1-2; the match to TRBD1 covers 8 bases. The germline V gene has CDR1 SGDLS and CDR2 YYNGEE. The CDR3 has 15 residues. After removal of 0 bases from V and 6 bases from J, the junction contained 7 bases not matched to a gene. Written as DNA, the CDR3 is TGTGCCAGCAGCGTAGCTACGGGACAGGCGGATGGCTACACCTTC. It translates to CASSVATGQADGYTF.

CDR3 protein: CASSLSSTDRAYEQYF. The DNA for the CDR3 is TGTGCCAGCAGCTTGTCCTCTACGGACAGGGCTTACGAGCAGTACTTC. The chain couples TRBV5-8 to TRBJ2-7, with TRBD1 matching over 8 bases. The CDR3 totals 16 residues. The V and J ends lost 1 base and 4 bases, in that order; junction bases with no gene match: 10. From germline, CDR1 is SGHTS and CDR2 YDEGEE.

CDR3 sequence reads: CASSLLGAGRTSGAMFNEQFF. CDR3 DNA sequence: TGCGCCAGCAGCTTGCTTGGGGCGGGGAGGACTAGCGGGGCCATGTTCAATGAGCAGTTCTTC. The chain joins TRBV5-1 to TRBJ2-1, with 12 bases lining up with TRBD2. The CDR3 is 21 residues long. CDR1 is SGHRS and CDR2 is YFSETQ in the germline V gene. Trimming at V came to 1 base and at J to 6 bases, leaving 20 bases not matched to a gene.

This clone was seen only once. The CDR3 nucleotides are TGTGCCACAAACAGGGGGCTCAATCAGCCCCAGCATTTT. It translates to CATNRGLNQPQHF. The gene calls are TRBV10-3 and TRBJ1-5; 9 nucleotides align to TRBD1. Germline assignment: CDR1 ENHRY and CDR2 SYGVKD. V shed 10 bases, J shed 3 bases, and the junction held 4 bases outside the gene matches. The CDR3 sequence is 13 residues long.

The chain couples TRBV10-3 to TRBJ2-2; D perhaps matches TRBD2 (6 bases). The ends were cut back, 5 bases at V and 6 bases at J, with 19 bases in the middle. Germline V gene data show CDR1 as ENHRY and CDR2 as SYGVKD. This CDR3 region has 16 residues. The CDR3: CAISPDGGGSSGELFF. For the CDR3, the DNA is TGTGCCATCAGTCCCGATGGGGGAGGTTCTTCCGGGGAGCTGTTTTTT.

V gene TRBV19 combines with J gene TRBJ1-2; no reliable D call. Germline V gene sequence: CDR1 LNHDA, CDR2 SQIVND (reference sequence). Deletions cut 3 bases from V and 7 bases from J, with 9 bases between. The CDR3 loop spans 12 amino acids. For the CDR3, the DNA is TGTGCCAGTAGTATCCGAGGGTCTGGCTACACCTTC. It translates to CASSIRGSGYTF.

This chain uses TRBV7-9 with TRBJ2-1, with 13 bases matching TRBD2. The V and J ends lost 5 bases and 7 bases, in that order; junction bases with no gene match: 8. The length of the CDR3 is 16 residues. Germline V gene sequence: CDR1 SEHNR, CDR2 FQNEAQ (reference sequence). This CDR3 is CASSPRLAGGRNEQFF. CDR3 coding DNA: TGTGCCAGCAGCCCCCGACTAGCGGGAGGTCGGAATGAGCAGTTCTTC.

The chain combines TRBV27 with TRBJ1-4; TRBD1 aligns across 8 bases. Germline V lookup: CDR1 MNHEY, CDR2 SMNVEV (reference sequence). The J segment lost 15 bases and the V segment lost 3 bases, leaving 12 bases of the junction unmatched. The CDR3 runs 14 residues. The CDR3 reads CASSFLRAGQGVFF. DNA for the CDR3: TGTGCCAGCAGTTTCCTACGGGCCGGACAGGGAGTGTTTTTT.

The gene calls are TRBV7-3 and TRBJ2-3, with 16 bases aligning to TRBD2. V dropped 0 bases and J dropped 5; count of bases not matched to a gene: 5. The CDR3 is made up of 18 amino acids. The germline V gene has CDR1 SGHTA and CDR2 FQGTGA. CDR3 nucleotide sequence: TGTGCCAGCAGCTTAACGGGACTAGCGGGAGGGCCGAGAGATACGCAGTATTTT. It specifies CASSLTGLAGGPRDTQYF.

The J gene is TRBJ2-7, the V gene TRBV11-2, with D possibly TRBD2 on 6 matching bases. Trimming took off 1 base at V and 6 bases at J, with 13 bases between the two ends. Germline CDR1 SGHAT, CDR2 FQNNGV. CDR3 length: 14 amino acids. The CDR3 sequence is CASSLAGVAREQYF. The CDR3 DNA reads TGTGCCAGCAGCTTAGCGGGAGTGGCTCGCGAGCAGTACTTC.

The rearrangement joins TRBV5-1 to TRBJ1-5, with D maybe TRBD1 (6 bases). The CDR3 is 13 amino acids. CDR1 is SGHRS, CDR2 YFSETQ, per germline. Trimming cost V 0 bases and J 7 bases, with 8 bases left between them. The CDR3 loop reads CASSLGGGQPQHF. CDR3 in DNA: TGCGCCAGCAGCTTGGGTGGGGGCCAGCCCCAGCATTTT.

This rearrangement joins TRBV2 to TRBJ2-5, with D perhaps TRBD2 (7 bases). V was shortened by 4 bases and J by 7 bases, with 16 bases between the two germline ends. From germline, CDR1 is SNHLY and CDR2 FYNNEI. This CDR3 is built from 14 residues. The CDR3 nucleotides are TGTGCCAGCAGTGTTGTTAGGGGGGAGGGGACCCAGTACTTC. The encoded protein is CASSVVRGEGTQYF.

The chain links TRBV19 to TRBJ2-1; D is unresolved. The CDR3 consists of 12 residues. The V and J ends lost 10 bases and 4 bases respectively, with 11 bases between them. Germline V gene lookup returns CDR1 LNHDA and CDR2 SQIVND (reference sequence). In DNA, the CDR3 is TGTGCCACTCAGAATTCGTACAATGAGCAGTTCTTC. This codes for CATQNSYNEQFF. Full variable domain (rest looked up from reference TRBV19 and TRBJ2-1): DGGITQSPKYLFRKEGQNVTLSCEQNLNHDAMYWYRQDPGQGLRLIYYSQIVNDFQKGDIAEGYSVSREKKESFPLTVTSAQKNPTAFYLCATQNSYNEQFFGPGTRLTVL.

This sequence joins TRBV6-5 and TRBJ2-7; TRBD1 aligns across 7 bases. Germline lookup yields CDR1 MNHEY and CDR2 SVGAGI. The V and J ends lost 8 bases and 1 base, in that order; junction bases with no gene match: 5. This CDR3 contains 13 residues. Written as DNA, the CDR3 is TGTGCCAGCGATAGGGACAGTTCCTACGAGCAGTACTTC. The encoded protein is CASDRDSSYEQYF.

This clone occurred once. The gene calls are TRBV7-3 and TRBJ2-1; TRBD2 matches 13 bases. Germline CDR1 is SGHTA and CDR2 is FQGTGA. J gave up 10 bases and V 2 bases, and 2 bases lay outside the gene matches. There are 14 residues in the CDR3. The CDR3 sequence is CASSLEGLAGEQFF. The DNA for the CDR3 is TGTGCCAGCAGCTTAGAGGGACTAGCGGGAGAGCAGTTCTTC.

The chain carries TRBV9 and TRBJ2-5; TRBD2 agrees at 7 bases. The CDR3 is 13 residues long. Trimming removed 3 bases from V and 5 bases from J; junction bases left unmatched: 4. Per germline, CDR1 SGDLS and CDR2 YYNGEE. The CDR3 DNA reads TGTGCCAGCAGCGGGGACTATGGGGAGACCCAGTACTTC. Amino acids: CASSGDYGETQYF. The variable domain in full, with the rest retrieved from reference TRBV9 and TRBJ2-5, is DSGVTQTPKHLITATGQRVTLRCSPRSGDLSVYWYQQSLDQGLQFLIQYYNGEERAKGNILERFSAQQFPDLHSELNLSSLELGDSALYFCASSGDYGETQYFGPGTRLLVL.

CDR3 nucleotides: TGCGCCAGCACCTTATCACCCGGCCCAGCGGGAGGCTACAATGAGCAGTTCTTC. It specifies CASTLSPGPAGGYNEQFF. This chain links TRBV5-1 with TRBJ2-1, with 9 nucleotides matching TRBD2. V lost 6 bases to trimming and J lost 3 bases; unmatched junction nucleotides: 16. The germline gives CDR1 SGHRS, CDR2 YFSETQ. The CDR3 spans 18 residues. The full variable domain, in which reference TRBV5-1 and TRBJ2-1 provide the parts outside the CDR3, is KAGVTQTPRYLIKTRGQQVTLSCSPISGHRSVSWYQQTPGQGLQFLFEYFSETQRNKGNFPGRFSGRQFSNSRSEMNVSTLELGDSALYLCASTLSPGPAGGYNEQFFGPGTRLTVL.

In DNA form, the CDR3 reads TGCAGCGTTGAATCTCGCGAGCGGTTGAATGAGCAGTTCTTC. Translated: CSVESRERLNEQFF. The chain recombines TRBV29-1 with TRBJ2-1, with D tentatively TRBD2 (5 bases). The CDR3 extends over 14 amino acids. Looked up from germline, CDR1 is SQVTM and CDR2 is ANQGSEA. V lost 2 bases and J 7 bases, leaving 15 bases between the germline ends.

This clone was picked up one time. The rearrangement uses TRBV5-6 and TRBJ1-2, with no clear D. Trimming shortened V by 4 bases and J by 0 bases, and 13 bases separated the two germline ends. Germline V gives CDR1 SGHDT, CDR2 YYEEEE. The CDR3 length is 15 residues. CDR3 bases: TGTGCCAGCAGCCCCCCGGGAAATACTAACTATGGCTACACCTTC. It yields the protein CASSPPGNTNYGYTF. Full variable domain (rest looked up from reference TRBV5-6 and TRBJ1-2): DAGVTQSPTHLIKTRGQQVTLRCSPKSGHDTVSWYQQALGQGPQFIFQYYEEEERQRGNFPDRFSGHQFPNYSSELNVNALLLGDSALYLCASSPPGNTNYGYTFGSGTRLTVV.

This chain joins TRBV28 and TRBJ1-5; a possible D gene is TRBD1 (5 bases). Germline V gene data show CDR1 as MDHEN and CDR2 as SYDVKM. V was pared by 5 bases and J by 2 bases, with 16 bases between. This CDR3 is built from 16 residues. The CDR3 bases are TGTGCCAGCAGTGTAACCTTCGGGGGAGGCAATCAGCCCCAGCATTTT. Its translation: CASSVTFGGGNQPQHF.

The chain couples TRBV24-1 to TRBJ1-5; TRBD1 matches at 9 bases. CDR1 and CDR2 (germline): KGHDR, SFDVKD. With V trimmed by 4 bases and J by 4 bases, 4 bases remained unmatched. The CDR3 contains 15 residues. The DNA of the CDR3 is TGTGCCACCAGTGACGGACAGGGGATTAATCAGCCCCAGCATTTT. It specifies CATSDGQGINQPQHF.

The chain combines TRBV3-1 (or the pseudogene TRBV3-2) with TRBJ1-2; TRBD1 matches 7 bases. Germline CDR1 reads LGHDT; CDR2 reads YNNKEL (reference sequence). This CDR3 comprises 14 residues. The junction had 4 bases not matched to a gene; V was cut back by 0 bases and J by 6 bases. This CDR3 reads CASSQDRQGNGYTF. CDR3 bases: TGTGCCAGCAGCCAAGATCGACAGGGCAATGGCTACACCTTC.

CDR3: CASSKAQETQYF. CDR3 DNA sequence: TGTGCCAGCTCAAAAGCACAAGAGACCCAGTACTTC. The chain has TRBV18 and TRBJ2-5; no clear D gene. This CDR3 region has 12 residues. Trimming pared 5 bases from V and 2 bases from J, leaving 6 bases between. CDR1 and CDR2 (germline): KGHSH, LQKENI. Drawing the rest from reference TRBV18 and TRBJ2-5, the complete variable domain is NAGVMQNPRHLVRRRGQEARLRCSPMKGHSHVYWYRQLPEEGLKFMVYLQKENIIDESGMPKERFSAEFPKEGPSILRIQQVVRGDSAAYFCASSKAQETQYFGPGTRLLVL.

The rearrangement links TRBV5-4 to TRBJ1-3; a weak D match, TRBD1 (5 bases). V gave up 0 bases and J gave up 0 bases, with 10 bases separating them. Germline values: CDR1 SGHNT, CDR2 YYREEE (reference sequence). The CDR3 is made up of 16 amino acids. The DNA for the CDR3 is TGTGCCAGCAGCTTGGTCGGCGGGGCCTCTGGAAACACCATATATTTT. Its protein is CASSLVGGASGNTIYF. Full variable domain (outside the CDR3, taken from reference TRBV5-4 and TRBJ1-3): ETGVTQSPTHLIKTRGQQVTLRCSSQSGHNTVSWYQQALGQGPQFIFQYYREEENGRGNFPPRFSGLQFPNYSSELNVNALELDDSALYLCASSLVGGASGNTIYFGEGSWLTVV.

The sample holds a few counts of this clone. V gene TRBV10-3 combines with J gene TRBJ2-2; 10 nucleotides align to TRBD1. Germline CDR1 and CDR2: ENHRY and SYGVKD. CDR3 size: 14 residues. After removal of 5 bases from V and 8 bases from J, the junction contained 5 bases not matched to a gene. The DNA of the CDR3 is TGTGCCATCAGTCAGGGACAGGGGCGAGGGGAGCTGTTTTTT. Its protein product is CAISQGQGRGELFF.

V is TRBV2 and J is TRBJ1-1; no definite D call. The germline gives CDR1 SNHLY, CDR2 FYNNEI. V shed 4 bases and J shed 3 bases, with 12 bases lying between them. CDR3 size: 14 residues. CDR3 amino acids: CASSVAGSYTEAFF. The CDR3 coding sequence is TGTGCCAGCAGTGTGGCCGGGTCCTACACTGAAGCTTTCTTT. Together with reference TRBV2 and TRBJ1-1, the CDR3 gives the full variable domain: EPEVTQTPSHQVTQMGQEVILRCVPISNHLYFYWYRQILGQKVEFLVSFYNNEISEKSEIFDDQFSVERPDGSNFTLKIRSTKLEDSAMYFCASSVAGSYTEAFFGQGTRLTVV.

The count of this clone is one. The rearrangement uses TRBV7-9 and TRBJ1-2, with D maybe TRBD1 (6 bases). The V gene's germline CDR1 is SEHNR and CDR2 FQNEAQ (reference sequence). This CDR3 has 15 amino acids. V gave up 5 bases and J gave up 0 bases, with 13 bases separating them. The CDR3 nucleotides read TGTGCCAGCAGCCGGGGACAAGAGTCTAACTATGGCTACACCTTC. Its translation is CASSRGQESNYGYTF.